These 31 T cell receptor beta chains originate from one sample sequenced in a study of T cells in Graves' hyperthyroidism and ophthalmopathy. Amplified TCR beta CDR3 regions came from RNA transcripts. The TCR CDR3 was amplified in a first-round RT-PCR using the HTBI primer set. In TCRdb, the multiplex PCR reads were re-called with MiXCR into one record per CDR3 protein. The sample has about 710,000 distinct CDR3 sequences, around 17% seen once. What was sequenced was blood. These receptors originate from a man younger than 30 with Graves' hyperthyroidism.

V and J are TRBV20-1 and TRBJ2-7, with D possibly TRBD1 on 5 matching bases. The V and J ends lost 5 bases and 0 bases respectively, with 11 bases between them. Germline assignment: CDR1 DFQATT and CDR2 SNEGSKA (reference sequence). CDR3 length: 13 amino acids. CDR3 DNA: TGCAGTGCTCTCAGAGACAGCTCCTACGAGCAGTACTTC. Its protein is CSALRDSSYEQYF.

This clonotype was counted between two and nine times. The chain joins TRBV6-1 to TRBJ2-1; 9 bases map to TRBD2. The CDR3 spans 16 residues. Germline loops: CDR1 MNHNS, CDR2 SASEGT. V dropped 2 bases and J dropped 6; count of bases not matched to a gene: 8. The CDR3 protein is CASSEFFSGSVNEQFF. The DNA of the CDR3 is TGTGCCAGCAGTGAATTCTTTAGCGGGAGCGTCAATGAGCAGTTCTTC.

The genes are TRBV19 and TRBJ2-1, with 9 bases lining up with TRBD1. J lost 6 bases, V lost 4 bases, and 10 bases had no gene match. The CDR3 sequence is 16 residues long. In germline, CDR1 is LNHDA, CDR2 SQIVND (reference sequence). The CDR3 DNA follows: TGTGCCAGTAGTACCCTACCGGGACAGGGTGGCAATGAGCAGTTCTTC. This encodes CASSTLPGQGGNEQFF.

This clonotype was detected many times. V gene TRBV30 combines with J gene TRBJ2-7, with TRBD2 matching over 8 bases. V shed 1 base, J shed 6 bases, and the junction held 14 bases outside the gene matches. CDR3 length: 16 amino acids. In germline, CDR1 is GTSNPN, CDR2 SVGIG (reference sequence). CDR3: CAWSDGAGAEKGEQYF. CDR3 coding DNA: TGTGCCTGGAGTGATGGAGCGGGAGCCGAGAAAGGCGAGCAGTACTTC.

The chain recombines TRBV18 with TRBJ2-7; 8 bases fit TRBD1. The CDR3 is 15 amino acids. Germline CDR1 reads KGHSH; CDR2 reads LQKENI. After removal of 6 bases from V and 5 bases from J, the junction contained 12 bases not matched to a gene. CDR3 protein: CASSPQGALGNEQYF. CDR3 in DNA: TGTGCCAGCTCTCCGCAGGGGGCGCTAGGGAACGAGCAGTACTTC.

Comment on this clonotype: This clone may be a read error of a much larger clone one base away. The gene calls are TRBV7-3 and TRBJ2-3; no firm D call. Germline V gene lookup returns CDR1 SGHTA and CDR2 FQGTGA. The CDR3 loop spans 15 amino acids. The DNA for the CDR3 is TGTGTCAGCAGCCACGGGCTGACTAGCACAGATACGCAGTATTTT. Its translation is CVSSHGLTSTDTQYF.

The table lists this clonotype with many counts. J is TRBJ2-5 and V is TRBV24-1; the D is unclear. The CDR3 consists of 17 residues. The germline V and J ends were trimmed by 4 bases and 3 bases, with 20 bases remaining between them. Germline V CDR1 and CDR2: KGHDR, SFDVKD. CDR3 protein: CATSDPSPTQPEETQYF. DNA of the CDR3: TGTGCCACCAGTGACCCAAGCCCGACACAACCCGAAGAGACCCAGTACTTC.

The chain employs TRBV10-3 and TRBJ2-7, with TRBD2 matching over 15 bases. Germline trimming cut 4 bases from V and 8 bases from J; bases unmatched to any gene: 3. Germline V gene sequence: CDR1 ENHRY, CDR2 SYGVKD. The length of the CDR3 is 14 residues. CDR3 nucleotides: TGTGCCATCAGTGGGGGACTAGCGGGAGGAAAGCAGTACTTC. Translation gives CAISGGLAGGKQYF.

The chain joins TRBV4-3 to TRBJ2-3; either TRBD1 or TRBD2 may supply D (5 bases each). CDR3 length equals 17 residues. V shed 5 bases and J shed 0 bases, with 18 bases lying between them. The V gene's germline CDR1 is LGHNA and CDR2 YSLEER. In nucleotides, the CDR3 is TGCGCCAGCAGCGTCTTACTCCGGGACGCTAGCACAGATACGCAGTATTTT. As protein: CASSVLLRDASTDTQYF.

This clonotype occurred many times. CDR3 sequence reads: CASSPGTTRGDTQYF. DNA of the CDR3: TGTGCCAGCAGTCCCGGGACTACACGGGGAGATACGCAGTATTTT. The chain employs TRBV12-3 or TRBV12-4 and TRBJ2-3; TRBD2 matches 7 bases. V dropped 5 bases and J dropped 5; count of bases not matched to a gene: 10. This CDR3 contains 15 residues.

Comment on this clonotype: This may be a read error: a much more frequent sequence differs by one nucleotide. V and J are TRBV6-1 and TRBJ1-2, with D uncertain. Germline CDR1 and CDR2: MNHNS and SASEGT. This CDR3 comprises 12 residues. CDR3 sequence reads: CPSSKRDRGYTF. CDR3 DNA sequence: TGTCCCAGCAGTAAGAGGGATCGGGGCTACACCTTC.

There are many counts of this clonotype. This chain joins TRBV15 and TRBJ2-3, with D uncertain. Germline-derived CDR1 and CDR2 are LNHNV and YYDKDF (reference sequence). CDR3 size: 13 residues. Trimming took 6 bases from V and 0 from J, leaving 7 bases between them. The CDR3 protein is CATRTGSTDTQYF. CDR3 DNA: TGTGCCACCAGAACGGGTAGCACAGATACGCAGTATTTT.

The genes are TRBV5-5 and TRBJ2-1; D gene unclear. This CDR3 comprises 14 residues. The V gene's germline CDR1 is SGHKS and CDR2 YYEKEE (reference sequence). Between the trimmed V and J ends, which lost 1 base and 2 bases, there was a span of 7 bases. This chain's CDR3 is CASSLYGPYNEQFF. In DNA, the CDR3 is TGTGCCAGCAGCTTGTACGGACCCTACAATGAGCAGTTCTTC. The full variable domain, with the rest looked up from reference TRBV5-5 and TRBJ2-1, is DAGVTQSPTHLIKTRGQQVTLRCSPISGHKSVSWYQQVLGQGPQFIFQYYEKEERGRGNFPDRFSARQFPNYSSELNVNALLLGDSALYLCASSLYGPYNEQFFGPGTRLTVL.

This clonotype has just a few counts. The chain recombines TRBV7-9 with TRBJ2-7; TRBD2 agrees at 12 bases. Germline trimming cut 5 bases from V and 3 bases from J; bases unmatched to any gene: 11. CDR3 length: 17 amino acids. Per germline, CDR1 SEHNR and CDR2 FQNEAQ (reference sequence). The CDR3, as DNA: TGTGCCAGCAGCCATGGGACTAGCGGGCCCAGGGACTACGAGCAGTACTTC. Translating it yields CASSHGTSGPRDYEQYF.

This clonotype was found a few times. An end of the junction differs from the germline gene, which may be a read error. The rearrangement uses TRBV12-3 or TRBV12-4 and TRBJ1-4; tentatively, D is TRBD1 (6 bases). The CDR3 runs to 17 residues. The CDR3 region has the DNA TGTGCCAACAGTTTCATTTTCGTGGGGGCGGCTAATGAAAAACTGTTTTTT. Encoded protein: CANSFIFVGAANEKLFF.

Many counts were recorded for this clonotype. The V call is TRBV18, the J call TRBJ2-1, with 7 bases fitting TRBD2. Looked up from germline, CDR1 is KGHSH and CDR2 is LQKENI. Trimming took 3 bases from V and 4 from J; bases not matched to a gene: 6. CDR3 length: 15 amino acids. The CDR3 nucleotides read TGTGCCAGCTCACCGGCGGGAGTGGGGTACAATGAGCAGTTCTTC. Its translation: CASSPAGVGYNEQFF.

In its sample, this clonotype was seen a few times. The chain links TRBV4-3 to TRBJ1-5, with D unresolved. There are 13 residues in the CDR3. Germline-derived CDR1 and CDR2 are LGHNA and YSLEER. Between the trimmed V and J ends, which lost 1 base and 11 bases, there was a span of 12 bases. CDR3 in amino acids: CASSQGGRDSQHF. CDR3 nucleotides: TGCGCCAGCAGCCAAGGAGGGAGGGATTCCCAGCATTTT.

This clonotype was detected a few times. The CDR3 is CAWSDGNQPQHF. The CDR3, as DNA: TGTGCCTGGAGCGACGGTAATCAGCCCCAGCATTTT. V and J are TRBV30 and TRBJ1-5; D is undetermined. V was shortened by 3 bases and J by 4 bases, with 7 bases between the two germline ends. Germline-derived CDR1 and CDR2 are GTSNPN and SVGIG (reference sequence). This CDR3 comprises 12 residues.

The gene calls are TRBV7-2 and TRBJ2-7, with 8 bases aligning to TRBD2. Looked up from germline, CDR1 is SGHTA and CDR2 is FQGNSA. The CDR3 sequence is 16 residues long. J gave up 3 bases and V 6 bases, and 13 bases lay outside the gene matches. The CDR3 loop reads CASSSPSGRGGYEQYF. The CDR3 region has the DNA TGTGCCAGCAGTTCCCCTAGCGGGCGGGGCGGCTACGAGCAGTACTTC.

This clonotype has a handful of counts. V is TRBV20-1 and J is TRBJ2-2; TRBD2 matches at 7 bases. CDR1 and CDR2 (germline): DFQATT, SNEGSKA (reference sequence). This CDR3 contains 15 residues. V was clipped by 6 bases and J by 4 bases; unmatched bases: 11. The CDR3 bases are TGCAGTGCCGTTCCTGGGGGGAGGGCCACCGGGGAGCTGTTTTTT. Amino acid sequence: CSAVPGGRATGELFF.

This clonotype has at least ten counts. The gene calls are TRBV11-2 and TRBJ2-7; 15 bases agree with TRBD2. The CDR3 covers 15 residues. The germline V gene encodes CDR1 SGHAT and CDR2 FQNNGV. V shed 5 bases and J 7 bases; nucleotides not matched to a gene: 6. The CDR3 region has the DNA TGTGCCAGCAGCCAGACGGGGACTAGCGGGAGGGAGCAGTACTTC. As protein: CASSQTGTSGREQYF. The whole variable domain, filled in from reference TRBV11-2 and TRBJ2-7, reads EAGVAQSPRYKIIEKRQSVAFWCNPISGHATLYWYQQILGQGPKLLIQFQNNGVVDDSQLPKDRFSAERLKGVDSTLKIQPAKLEDSAVYLCASSQTGTSGREQYFGPGTRLTVT.

This clonotype has ten or more counts. The gene calls are TRBV11-3 and TRBJ2-5; D may correspond to TRBD1 or TRBD2 (5 bases each). V was shortened by 5 bases and J by 4 bases, with 11 bases between the two germline ends. CDR1 and CDR2 from the germline V gene are SGHNT and YENEEA. The CDR3 contains 13 residues. CDR3 sequence: CASSPVGAETQYF. The CDR3 DNA reads TGTGCCAGCAGCCCCGTCGGGGCAGAGACCCAGTACTTC.

The chain carries TRBV5-1 and TRBJ2-5; the match to TRBD1 covers 8 bases. The CDR3 sequence is 14 residues long. Germline V gene lookup returns CDR1 SGHRS and CDR2 YFSETQ. Unmatched junction bases numbered 7, after V lost 4 bases and J lost 5 bases. This chain's CDR3 is CASSDVTGAETQYF. The CDR3 nucleotides are TGCGCCAGCAGCGACGTGACAGGGGCCGAGACCCAGTACTTC. Complete variable domain (other parts from reference TRBV5-1 and TRBJ2-5): KAGVTQTPRYLIKTRGQQVTLSCSPISGHRSVSWYQQTPGQGLQFLFEYFSETQRNKGNFPGRFSGRQFSNSRSEMNVSTLELGDSALYLCASSDVTGAETQYFGPGTRLLVL.

This clonotype has more than one count but fewer than ten. The chain links TRBV24-1 to TRBJ1-1; a weak D match, TRBD1 (5 bases). With 5 bases removed from V and 4 bases from J, the gap between germline ends came to 16 bases. The CDR3 is 15 amino acids. Looked up from germline, CDR1 is KGHDR and CDR2 is SFDVKD. The CDR3: CATSGQGLSGTEAFF. The CDR3 DNA reads TGTGCCACCAGTGGCCAGGGACTCTCCGGCACTGAAGCTTTCTTT.

There are many counts of this clonotype. The chain joins TRBV27 to TRBJ2-1, with 7 bases fitting TRBD2. From germline, CDR1 is MNHEY and CDR2 SMNVEV (reference sequence). This CDR3 contains 13 residues. The junction had 9 bases not matched to a gene; V was cut back by 8 bases and J by 8 bases. CDR3 sequence: CASGTTSGDEQFF. CDR3 nucleotide sequence: TGTGCCAGCGGGACTACATCCGGGGATGAGCAGTTCTTC.

V is TRBV19 and J is TRBJ2-1, with 7 bases aligning to TRBD1. The ends lost 4 bases at V and 4 bases at J; junction bases unmatched: 4. Looked up from germline, CDR1 is LNHDA and CDR2 is SQIVND (reference sequence). The CDR3 loop spans 14 amino acids. CDR3 DNA sequence: TGTGCCAGTAGTACGGACAGGCTATACAATGAGCAGTTCTTC. Amino acid sequence: CASSTDRLYNEQFF.

The V and J genes are TRBV28 and TRBJ1-5; D remains unclear. CDR3 size: 16 residues. V was clipped by 6 bases and J by 1 base, with 16 bases between them. Germline lookup yields CDR1 MDHEN and CDR2 SYDVKM. The CDR3 loop is CASRPNWGSSNQPQHF. CDR3 bases: TGTGCCAGCAGACCAAACTGGGGTTCGAGCAATCAGCCCCAGCATTTT.

The J gene is TRBJ2-3, the V gene TRBV7-8, with D maybe TRBD1 (5 bases). The V end lost 5 bases, the J end lost 2 bases, and 8 bases lay between the germline ends. Germline V gene sequence: CDR1 SGHVS, CDR2 FQNEAQ. There are 13 residues in the CDR3. CDR3 DNA: TGTGCCAGCAGCGTGACAGACACAGATACGCAGTATTTT. Encoded protein: CASSVTDTDTQYF. The whole variable domain, remainder taken from reference TRBV7-8 and TRBJ2-3, is GAGVSQSPRYKVAKRGQDVALRCDPISGHVSLFWYQQALGQGPEFLTYFQNEAQLDKSGLPSDRFFAERPEGSVSTLKIQRTQQEDSAVYLCASSVTDTDTQYFGPGTRLTVL.

The sample holds many counts of this clonotype. The rearrangement links TRBV6-2 or TRBV6-3 to TRBJ2-1; D remains ambiguous. V gave up 6 bases and J gave up 0 bases, with 9 bases separating them. This CDR3 contains 14 residues. The V gene's germline CDR1 is MNHEY and CDR2 SVGEGT. Here the CDR3 reads CASRKSPSYNEQFF. The CDR3 DNA sequence: TGTGCCAGCAGGAAGAGTCCCTCCTACAATGAGCAGTTCTTC.

The V and J genes are TRBV25-1 and TRBJ2-7; D remains ambiguous. The CDR3 sequence is 14 residues long. V lost 7 bases, J lost 5 bases, and 18 bases lay in between. Germline loops: CDR1 MGHDK, CDR2 SYGVNS. This chain's CDR3 is CASTNDPFGDEQYF. The CDR3 DNA is TGTGCCAGCACAAACGACCCGTTTGGGGACGAGCAGTACTTC.

A note on this clonotype: A much bigger clone sits one base away, suggesting this may be a read error. The chain links TRBV5-1 to TRBJ2-7; 10 positions agree with TRBD1. The V gene end was trimmed by 4 bases and the J gene end by 8 bases; junction bases not matched to a gene: 6. The CDR3 loop spans 13 amino acids. Germline V lookup: CDR1 SGHRS, CDR2 YFSETQ. CDR3 nucleotides: TGCGCCAGCAGCGCGTCGGGACAGGGGAAGCAGTACTTC. This translates into CASSASGQGKQYF.